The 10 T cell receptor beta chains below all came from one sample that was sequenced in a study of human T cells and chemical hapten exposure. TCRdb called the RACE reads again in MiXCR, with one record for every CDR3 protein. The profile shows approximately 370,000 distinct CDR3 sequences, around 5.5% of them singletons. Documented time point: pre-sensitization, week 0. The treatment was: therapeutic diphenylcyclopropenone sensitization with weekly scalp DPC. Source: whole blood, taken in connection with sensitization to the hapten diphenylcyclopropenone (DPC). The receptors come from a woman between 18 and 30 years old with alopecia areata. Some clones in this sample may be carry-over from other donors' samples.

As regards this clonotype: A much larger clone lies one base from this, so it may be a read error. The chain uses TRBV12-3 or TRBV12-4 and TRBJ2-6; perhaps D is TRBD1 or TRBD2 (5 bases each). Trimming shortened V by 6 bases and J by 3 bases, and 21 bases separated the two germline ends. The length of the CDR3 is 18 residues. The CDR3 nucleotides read TGTGCCAGCAGGTTTCGGGACGCTCTGGGACGTGGGGCCAACGTCCTGACTTTC. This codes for CASRFRDALGRGANVLTF.

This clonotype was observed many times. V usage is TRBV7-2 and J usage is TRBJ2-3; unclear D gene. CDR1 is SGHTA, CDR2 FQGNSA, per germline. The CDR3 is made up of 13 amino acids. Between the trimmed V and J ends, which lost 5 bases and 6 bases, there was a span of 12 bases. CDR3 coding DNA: TGTGCCAGCAGCGTAGGCCAAGGGGATACGCAGTATTTT. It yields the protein CASSVGQGDTQYF.

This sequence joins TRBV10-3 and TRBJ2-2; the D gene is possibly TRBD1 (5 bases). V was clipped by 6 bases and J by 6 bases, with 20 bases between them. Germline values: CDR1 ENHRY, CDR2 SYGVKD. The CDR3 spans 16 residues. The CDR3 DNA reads TGTGCCATCAGCCCTAAGGGCCAGGGATTTTCCGGGGAGCTGTTTTTT. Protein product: CAISPKGQGFSGELFF.

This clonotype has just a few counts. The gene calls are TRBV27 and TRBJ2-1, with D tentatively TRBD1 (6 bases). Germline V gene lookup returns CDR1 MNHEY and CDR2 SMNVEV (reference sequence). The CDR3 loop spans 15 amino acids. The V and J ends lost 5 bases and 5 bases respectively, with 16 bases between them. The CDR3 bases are TGTGCCAGCAGTCACCGGGACAAGTCTAACAATGAGCAGTTCTTC. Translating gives CASSHRDKSNNEQFF.

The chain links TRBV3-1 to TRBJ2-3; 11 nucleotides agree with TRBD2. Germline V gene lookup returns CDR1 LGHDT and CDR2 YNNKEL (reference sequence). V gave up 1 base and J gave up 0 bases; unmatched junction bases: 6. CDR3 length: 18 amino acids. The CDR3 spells CASSQVRASGGSTDTQYF. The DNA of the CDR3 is TGTGCCAGCAGCCAAGTTAGGGCTAGCGGGGGGAGCACAGATACGCAGTATTTT.

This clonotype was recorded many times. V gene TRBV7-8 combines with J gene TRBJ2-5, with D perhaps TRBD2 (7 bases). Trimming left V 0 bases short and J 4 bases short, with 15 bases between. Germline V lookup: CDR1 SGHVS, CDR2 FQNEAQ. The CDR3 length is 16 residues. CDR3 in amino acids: CASSLAQGRGAETQYF. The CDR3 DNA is TGTGCCAGCAGCTTAGCCCAAGGCCGGGGGGCAGAGACCCAGTACTTC.

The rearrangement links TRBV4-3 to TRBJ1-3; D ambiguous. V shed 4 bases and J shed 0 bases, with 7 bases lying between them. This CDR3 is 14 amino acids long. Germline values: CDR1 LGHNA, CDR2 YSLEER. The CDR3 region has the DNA TGCGCCAGCAGCCCTAGTCTCTCTGGAAACACCATATATTTT. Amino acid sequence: CASSPSLSGNTIYF.

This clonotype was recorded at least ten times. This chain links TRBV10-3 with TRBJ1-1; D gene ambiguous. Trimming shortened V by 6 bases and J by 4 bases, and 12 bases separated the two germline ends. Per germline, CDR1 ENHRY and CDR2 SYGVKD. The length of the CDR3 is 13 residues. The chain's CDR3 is CAISQGLTTEAFF. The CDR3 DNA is TGTGCCATCAGCCAAGGACTGACCACTGAAGCTTTCTTT.

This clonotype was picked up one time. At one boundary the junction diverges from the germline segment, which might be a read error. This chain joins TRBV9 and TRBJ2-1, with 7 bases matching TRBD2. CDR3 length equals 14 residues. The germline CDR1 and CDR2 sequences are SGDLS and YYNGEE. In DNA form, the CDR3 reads TGTGCCAGCAGCCCCTCGGGAGGCTACGATGAGCAGTTCTTC. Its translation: CASSPSGGYDEQFF.

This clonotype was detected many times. The CDR3 nucleotides are TGCAGCGTTGAATCGGCGGGGGGAAGCTCCTACAATGAGCAGTTCTTC. Its translation is CSVESAGGSSYNEQFF. V gene TRBV29-1 combines with J gene TRBJ2-1; TRBD2 matches 8 bases. V was clipped by 2 bases and J by 0 bases; unmatched bases: 6. Germline V gives CDR1 SQVTM, CDR2 ANQGSEA. The CDR3 spans 16 residues.